This T cell receptor (beta chain) came from a study of CD8 T cells in Susac syndrome. V was clipped by 4 bases and J by 2 bases, with 15 bases between them. The CDR3 is 15 amino acids. CDR1 and CDR2 (germline): MGHRA, YSYEKL. Reverse transcription of about 0.45 to 1 ug RNA was performed with random hexamers. The authors amplified TCR beta CDR3 across 54 Vbeta and 13 Jbeta using immunoSEQ multiplex PCR. TCRdb independently ran MiXCR on the immunoSEQ multiplex PCR reads; one entry per CDR3 protein. Counted here are some 450,000 distinct CDR3 sequences, approximately 89% occurring once; the ten biggest clones make up about 0.12%.

Sequences were obtained from CD8+ T cells from PBMCs. This TCR came from a human donor with multiple sclerosis. This chain uses TRBV4-1 with TRBJ2-7; D remains ambiguous. CDR3 sequence reads: CASSPLLAGTYEQYF. Here the CDR3 DNA reads TGCGCCAGCAGCCCCCTTTTGGCCGGAACCTACGAGCAGTACTTC.